Detailed here is one T cell receptor (beta chain). Its cognate antigen is unknown. This entry belongs to a study of cytomegalovirus exposure and HLA in healthy donors. Study conclusions and caveats: After further analysis at a later stage, roughly 16,000 TCR beta sequences were associated with HLA alleles at 0.05 false discovery rate. A later analysis by the authors found several of the most significant clusters apparently linked to common viral pathogens.

This CDR3 is 15 amino acids long. CDR1 SGHRS and CDR2 YFSETQ come from the germline V gene. Vbeta (60) and Jbeta (13) primers were used in the PCR. Assay used: immunoSEQ multiplex PCR; TCRdb lists only in-frame clones, some missing. The table for this sample gives approximately 190,000 clones. The TCR sequence derives from a man aged 25-40 years in good health and CMV-seronegative. The sequencing input was PBMCs. This chain uses TRBV5-1 with TRBJ2-5, with TRBD1 matching over 8 bases. TRBJ2-7 explains the end of the DNA better; the J call may be wrong. CDR3 DNA: TGCGCCAGCAGCCCCCGGGACAGGCCTTCCTACGAGCAGTACTTC. Its translation: CASSPRDRPSYEQYF.